The rows below give T cell receptor beta chains drawn from one sample of a study of T cell responses to AZD1222 COVID-19 vaccine. Data came from immunoSEQ multiplex PCR; TCRdb stores just in-frame clones and leaves some out. The sample lists some 150,000 clones, roughly nine tenths occurring once. Material: peripheral blood, obtained on day 0 of AZD1222 vaccination. The receptors derive from an adult in good health. Both conserved end residues are part of each CDR3. The D gene is left open where the match is weak. Part of the rows lack a size; the others show once, few, many or a class for expanded clones.

TRBV6-2/TRBV6-3	TRBD1	.	TRBJ2-7	15	CASSFTRGPLYEQYF	TGTGCCAGCAGTTTTACCAGGGGGCCACTCTACGAGCAGTACTTC
TRBV28	.	.	TRBJ1-2	15	CASSLIDKANYGYTF	TGTGCCAGCAGCCTTATAGATAAGGCTAACTATGGCTACACCTTC
TRBV7-9	.	.	TRBJ2-5	16	CASSFPSVQGGETQYF	TGTGCCAGCAGCTTCCCCTCTGTTCAGGGTGGGGAGACCCAGTACTTC
TRBV4-1	.	.	TRBJ1-6	19	CASSQDSGAPSSYNSPLHF	TGCGCCAGCAGCCAAGATAGTGGTGCCCCTAGCTCCTATAATTCACCCCTCCACTTT
TRBV5-1	.	once	TRBJ1-1	15	CASEDGSLERTEAFF	TGCGCCAGCGAAGACGGCTCGCTCGAAAGGACTGAAGCTTTCTTT
TRBV15	TRBD1	once	TRBJ1-2	16	CATSRARTGASYGYTF	TGTGCCACCAGCAGAGCCCGTACAGGGGCTAGCTATGGCTACACCTTC
TRBV9	.	.	TRBJ1-2	14	CASSPHGSVGGYTF	TGTGCCAGCAGCCCCCATGGGTCGGTCGGTGGCTACACCTTC
TRBV28	TRBD1	.	TRBJ1-2	14	CASSGTATNYGYTF	TGTGCCAGCAGTGGGACAGCCACTAACTATGGCTACACCTTC
TRBV27	TRBD2	.	TRBJ2-7	15	CASSFLASGSYEQYF	TGTGCCAGCAGTTTCCTCGCTAGCGGGAGTTACGAGCAGTACTTC
TRBV9	.	.	TRBJ2-1	12	CASSDVGHEQFF	TGTGCCAGCAGCGACGTGGGCCATGAGCAGTTCTTC
TRBV4-1	.	.	TRBJ1-2	16	CASSQAASEVGYGYTF	TGCGCCAGCAGCCAAGCCGCATCCGAAGTCGGCTATGGCTACACCTTC
TRBV5-1	TRBD2	.	TRBJ2-7	17	CASSLVLAGGRSYEQYF	TGCGCCAGCAGCTTGGTCCTAGCGGGGGGTAGATCCTACGAGCAGTACTTC
TRBV2	TRBD1	.	TRBJ1-2	15	CASGDRQGSTYGYTF	TGTGCCAGCGGTGACCGACAGGGGTCTACCTATGGCTACACCTTC